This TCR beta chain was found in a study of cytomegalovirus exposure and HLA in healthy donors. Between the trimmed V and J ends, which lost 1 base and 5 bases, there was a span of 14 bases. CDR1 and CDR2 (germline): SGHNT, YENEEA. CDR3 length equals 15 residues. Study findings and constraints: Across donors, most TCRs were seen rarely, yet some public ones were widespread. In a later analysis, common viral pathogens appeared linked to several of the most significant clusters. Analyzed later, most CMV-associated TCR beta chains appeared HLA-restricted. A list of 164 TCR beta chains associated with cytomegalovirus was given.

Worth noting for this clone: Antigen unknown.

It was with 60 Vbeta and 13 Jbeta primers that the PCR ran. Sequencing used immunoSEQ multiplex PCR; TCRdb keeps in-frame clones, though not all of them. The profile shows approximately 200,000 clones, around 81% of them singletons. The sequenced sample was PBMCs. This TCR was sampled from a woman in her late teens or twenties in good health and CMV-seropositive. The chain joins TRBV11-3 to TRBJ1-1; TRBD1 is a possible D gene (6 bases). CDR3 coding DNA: TGTGCCAGCAGCTTAGCTGGGGGGGCGAGAACTGAAGCTTTCTTT. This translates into CASSLAGGARTEAFF.